The 15 T cell receptor beta chains given below trace back to one sample, sequenced in a study of cytomegalovirus exposure and HLA in healthy donors. PCR involved 60 Vbeta and 13 Jbeta primers. Data came from immunoSEQ multiplex PCR; TCRdb stores just in-frame clones and leaves some out. This sample yields some 150,000 clones, of which about three quarters are seen a single time; 3.5% to 5% belongs to the top ten. The source material was PBMCs. The receptors stem from a male donor in good health and CMV-seronegative.

The rearrangement links TRBV27 to TRBJ2-3, with D perhaps TRBD1 (6 bases). CDR3 length equals 14 residues. Germline V gene lookup returns CDR1 MNHEY and CDR2 SMNVEV (reference sequence). V dropped 10 bases and J dropped 0 bases, with 14 bases sitting between them. CDR3 nucleotide sequence: TGTGCCACCTTCGACAGGTCCAGCACAGATACGCAGTATTTT. Translation: CATFDRSSTDTQYF.

On this clone itself: Distinct nucleotide sequences in the sample also encode this CDR3. This chain links TRBV2 with TRBJ2-5, with D tentatively TRBD1 (6 bases). Trimming took 6 bases from V and 1 from J, leaving 21 bases between them. This CDR3 is built from 17 residues. Germline V CDR1 and CDR2: SNHLY, FYNNEI. CDR3 nucleotide sequence: TGTGCCAGCAGCGCCGGAACAGGGAAGGTTGGCCAAGAGACCCAGTACTTC. Translated: CASSAGTGKVGQETQYF.

The V gene is TRBV14, the J gene TRBJ2-7; 7 positions match TRBD2. The CDR3 has 15 amino acids. Germline CDR1 reads SGHDN; CDR2 reads FVKESK. The ends lost 3 bases at V and 5 bases at J; junction bases unmatched: 10. The CDR3 region is CASSQERGGSDEQYF. Written as DNA, the CDR3 is TGTGCCAGCAGCCAGGAGCGGGGCGGTAGCGACGAGCAGTACTTC.

The J gene is TRBJ2-6, the V gene TRBV5-5, with 11 bases lining up with TRBD1. Unmatched junction bases numbered 12, after V lost 4 bases and J lost 3 bases. The CDR3 covers 19 residues. In germline, CDR1 is SGHKS, CDR2 YYEKEE (reference sequence). CDR3: CASSNTGQGASFGANVLTF. Here the CDR3 DNA reads TGTGCCAGCAGCAACACCGGACAGGGGGCGAGTTTTGGGGCCAACGTCCTGACTTTC. The variable domain in full, with the rest retrieved from reference TRBV5-5 and TRBJ2-6, is DAGVTQSPTHLIKTRGQQVTLRCSPISGHKSVSWYQQVLGQGPQFIFQYYEKEERGRGNFPDRFSARQFPNYSSELNVNALLLGDSALYLCASSNTGQGASFGANVLTFGAGSRLTVL.

The chain combines TRBV7-3 with TRBJ2-2; 7 bases match TRBD1. The J segment lost 1 base and the V segment lost 6 bases, leaving 2 bases of the junction unmatched. The CDR3 is 14 amino acids. Germline V gives CDR1 SGHTA, CDR2 FQGTGA. The CDR3: CASRGQRNTGELFF. The CDR3 nucleotides read TGTGCCAGCAGGGGACAGAGGAACACCGGGGAGCTGTTTTTT.

The V gene is TRBV6-1, the J gene TRBJ2-7; 9 bases map to TRBD1. Germline CDR1 reads MNHNS; CDR2 reads SASEGT. V was pared by 5 bases and J by 4 bases, with 6 bases of the junction left unmatched. This CDR3 contains 14 residues. CDR3 residues: CASSQQGAIYEQYF. CDR3 nucleotides: TGTGCCAGCAGTCAACAGGGGGCGATTTACGAGCAGTACTTC.

In this sample, this clone turned up a few times. Other DNA variants within this sample encode the same CDR3. The chain links TRBV11-2 to TRBJ2-7; D gene uncertain. V lost 5 bases to trimming and J lost 5 bases, with 19 bases between them. Looked up from germline, CDR1 is SGHAT and CDR2 is FQNNGV. The CDR3 covers 15 residues. CDR3 sequence reads: CASSPAQLPRNEQYF. The CDR3 DNA follows: TGTGCCAGCAGCCCCGCCCAATTGCCTAGAAACGAGCAGTACTTC.

The chain links TRBV11-3 to TRBJ1-1; 7 bases are shared with TRBD1. The CDR3 totals 15 residues. Germline-derived CDR1 and CDR2 are SGHNT and YENEEA. After removal of 3 bases from V and 0 bases from J, the junction contained 4 bases not matched to a gene. CDR3 sequence (DNA): TGTGCCAGCAGCTTTAAGGGACAGCTGAACACTGAAGCTTTCTTT. Its protein product is CASSFKGQLNTEAFF.

The rearrangement uses TRBV5-6 and TRBJ2-5; 7 bases align to TRBD2. Per germline, CDR1 SGHDT and CDR2 YYEEEE. V trimming: 4 bases; J trimming: 1 base; junction bases outside the gene matches: 13. CDR3 length: 17 residues. CDR3 region: CASSRTLRDYIQETQYF. In nucleotides, the CDR3 is TGTGCCAGCAGCCGTACCTTACGGGACTACATCCAAGAGACCCAGTACTTC.

This chain connects TRBV7-2 to TRBJ1-4; TRBD1 matches at 8 bases. V was pared by 5 bases and J by 7 bases, with 3 bases of the junction left unmatched. The CDR3 loop spans 13 amino acids. The germline gives CDR1 SGHTA, CDR2 FQGNSA. The CDR3 spells CASSTDRGEKLFF. The DNA of the CDR3 is TGTGCCAGCAGCACCGACAGGGGTGAAAAACTGTTTTTT.

V gene TRBV19 combines with J gene TRBJ1-1; D gene uncertain. Germline V gene data show CDR1 as LNHDA and CDR2 as SQIVND (reference sequence). The CDR3 is made up of 15 amino acids. The germline V and J ends were trimmed by 1 base and 0 bases, with 9 bases remaining between them. CDR3 protein: CASSIGFKLNTEAFF. The CDR3 DNA sequence: TGTGCCAGTAGTATAGGTTTCAAATTGAACACTGAAGCTTTCTTT.

V and J are TRBV4-1 and TRBJ2-2, with D hard to call. CDR3 length: 15 residues. CDR1 is MGHRA and CDR2 is YSYEKL in the germline V gene. The ends were cut back, 0 bases at V and 2 bases at J, with 7 bases in the middle. The CDR3 spells CASSQEVANTGELFF. CDR3 coding DNA: TGCGCCAGCAGCCAAGAGGTAGCTAACACCGGGGAGCTGTTTTTT.

The rearrangement joins TRBV18 to TRBJ1-4, with a possible D match to TRBD1 (5 bases). Between the trimmed V and J ends, which lost 3 bases and 0 bases, there was a span of 8 bases. Germline V gives CDR1 KGHSH, CDR2 LQKENI. The CDR3 runs 15 residues. CDR3 residues: CASSPVGPTNEKLFF. The DNA of the CDR3 is TGTGCCAGCTCACCGGTGGGGCCAACTAATGAAAAACTGTTTTTT.

Only one count was recorded for this clone. This rearrangement joins TRBV6-1 to TRBJ2-3; 9 positions match TRBD2. The CDR3 totals 16 residues. Trimming took 4 bases from V and 4 from J; bases not matched to a gene: 9. Germline values: CDR1 MNHNS, CDR2 SASEGT. The chain's CDR3 is CASSGPGLAGSDTQYF. CDR3 DNA sequence: TGTGCCAGCAGTGGACCCGGGCTAGCGGGATCAGATACGCAGTATTTT.

The chain is built from TRBV5-1 and TRBJ2-4; 12 bases are shared with TRBD2. Unmatched junction bases numbered 9, after V lost 0 bases and J lost 8 bases. Germline lookup yields CDR1 SGHRS and CDR2 YFSETQ. The CDR3 loop spans 17 amino acids. The CDR3, as DNA: TGCGCCAGCAGCTTGGTTGCTAGCGGGAGGGCTGGGGACATTCAGTACTTC. It encodes CASSLVASGRAGDIQYF.